The subject of this entry is one T cell receptor (beta chain). The sample is drawn from a study of shared clonotypes between healthy human individuals. Clones were sequenced by immunoSEQ multiplex PCR, and TCRdb holds only the in-frame ones, with some missing. The sample contains some 1 million clones, roughly 80% of which appear only once. The J segment lost 5 bases and the V segment lost 2 bases, leaving 3 bases of the junction unmatched. CDR3 length: 14 residues. Looked up from germline, CDR1 is SGHDT and CDR2 is YYEEEE. Specimen: memory CD4+ T cells sorted from blood. Subset reported: CD45RA-negative fraction. The rearrangement joins TRBV5-6 to TRBJ2-4; TRBD2 agrees at 8 bases. The receptor's source is a man aged 18 to 29 in good health. The CDR3 nucleotides are TGTGCCAGCAGCTTTAGGCGGGGGGAAAACATTCAGTACTTC. Protein product: CASSFRRGENIQYF.